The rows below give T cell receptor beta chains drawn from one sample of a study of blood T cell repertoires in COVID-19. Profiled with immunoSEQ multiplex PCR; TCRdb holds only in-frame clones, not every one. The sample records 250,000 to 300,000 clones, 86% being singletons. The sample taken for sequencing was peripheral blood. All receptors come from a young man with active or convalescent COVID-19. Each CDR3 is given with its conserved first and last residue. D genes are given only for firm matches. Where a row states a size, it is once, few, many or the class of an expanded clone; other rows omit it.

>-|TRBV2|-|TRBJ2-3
TGTGCCAGCAGTCGAGTACGGGATACGCAGTATTTT
CASSRVRDTQYF
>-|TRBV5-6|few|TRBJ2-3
TGTGCCAGCAGCTTGGGTCACTCCTTCTTTACGCAGTATTTT
CASSLGHSFFTQYF
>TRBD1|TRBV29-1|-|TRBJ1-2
TGCAGCGTTGTCCGGACAGGAGTCTATGGCTACACCTTC
CSVVRTGVYGYTF
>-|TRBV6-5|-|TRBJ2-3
TGTGCCAGCAGTTCGAGGACTGGGCGGGATACGCAGTATTTT
CASSSRTGRDTQYF
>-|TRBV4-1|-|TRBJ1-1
TGCGCCAGCAGCGACGTGCGGGGTTCCAGGACTGAAGCTTTCTTT
CASSDVRGSRTEAFF
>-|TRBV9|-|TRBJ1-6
TGTGCCAGCAGCGTCCGTTCAGGGGCCTTTAATTCACCCCTCCACTTT
CASSVRSGAFNSPLHF
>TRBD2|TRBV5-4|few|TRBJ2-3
TGTGCCAGCAGCCCCGGGACTAGCGGGATCCAGGCAGATACGCAGTATTTT
CASSPGTSGIQADTQYF
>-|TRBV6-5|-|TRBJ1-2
TGTGCCAGCAGCCCCCGCGGGCCTAGCGGCTACACCTTC
CASSPRGPSGYTF
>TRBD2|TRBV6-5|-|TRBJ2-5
TGTGCCAGCAGCCCCGGGAGCGGGGGGATCGAGACCCAGTACTTC
CASSPGSGGIETQYF
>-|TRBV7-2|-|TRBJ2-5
TGTGCCAGCAGCTCACCTTTTCCGGGAGAAGAGACCCAGTACTTC
CASSSPFPGEETQYF
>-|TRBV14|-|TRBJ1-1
TGTGCCAGCAGCTTAACCCTGGGAGGGACTGAAGCTTTCTTT
CASSLTLGGTEAFF
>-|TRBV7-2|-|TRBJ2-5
TGTGCCAGCAGCTTACTTCTTCCCCCTCAAGAGACCCAGTACTTC
CASSLLLPPQETQYF
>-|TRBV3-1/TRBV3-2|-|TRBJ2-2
TGTGCCAGCAGCCAACTAAACACCGGGGAGCTGTTTTTT
CASSQLNTGELFF
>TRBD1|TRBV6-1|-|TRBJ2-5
TGTGCCAGCAGTGAAGCGGCAGGGGGCGCAGAGACCCAGTACTTC
CASSEAAGGAETQYF
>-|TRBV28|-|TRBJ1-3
TGTGCCAGCAGTTTAGGCTACACCATATATTTT
CASSLGYTIYF
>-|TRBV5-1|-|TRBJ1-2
TGCGCCAGCAGCTTGGGATACAGGGAAACTTATGGCTACACCTTC
CASSLGYRETYGYTF
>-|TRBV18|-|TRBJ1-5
TGTGCCAGCTCCCCTCTCCCGGGAGGGAAGGATCAGCCCCAGCATTTT
CASSPLPGGKDQPQHF
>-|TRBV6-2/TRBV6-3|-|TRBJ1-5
TGTGCCAGCAGTCACAGTTTTGACAATCAGCCCCAGCATTTT
CASSHSFDNQPQHF
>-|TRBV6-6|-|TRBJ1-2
TGTGCCAGCAAGAAAGGGAGGGCGGGGGAATATGGCTACACCTTC
CASKKGRAGEYGYTF
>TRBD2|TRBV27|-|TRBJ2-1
TGTGCCACCTCCGGGACTAGGTTCTATGAGCAGTTCTTC
CATSGTRFYEQFF
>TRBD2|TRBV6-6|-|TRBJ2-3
TGTGCCAGCAGCCACAAGGGACTAGCGGGAGGGCCAGGCGAAACAGATACGCAGTATTTT
CASSHKGLAGGPGETDTQYF
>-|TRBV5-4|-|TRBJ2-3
TGTGCCAGCAGAGGCAGGGGTCCTCCTGATACGCAGTATTTT
CASRGRGPPDTQYF
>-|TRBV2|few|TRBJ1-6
TGTGCCAGCAGGTTCAGGAGGGATTCACCCCTCCACTTT
CASRFRRDSPLHF
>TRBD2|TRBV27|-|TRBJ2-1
TGTGCCAGCATCCCCCTAGCGGGAGGGAGCAATGAGCAGTTCTTC
CASIPLAGGSNEQFF
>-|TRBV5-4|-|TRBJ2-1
TGTGCCAGCAGCTTGGGCGGAGCCCCCTTGAATGAGCAGTTCTTC
CASSLGGAPLNEQFF
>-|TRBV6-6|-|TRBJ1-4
TGTGCCAGCAGTCCCTCCGGGGGGGGCAATGAAAAACTGTTTTTT
CASSPSGGGNEKLFF
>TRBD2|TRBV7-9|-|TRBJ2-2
TGTGCCAGCCCGGAGCGGGAGGCGAACACCGGGGAGCTGTTTTTT
CASPEREANTGELFF
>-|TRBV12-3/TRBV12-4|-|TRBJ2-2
TGTGCCAGAACCGGGTACACCGGGGAGCTGTTTTTT
CARTGYTGELFF
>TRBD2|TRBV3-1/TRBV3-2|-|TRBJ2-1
TGTGCCAGCAGCCAATACCACGCGGGAGTTCTTGGCAATGAGCAGTTCTTC
CASSQYHAGVLGNEQFF
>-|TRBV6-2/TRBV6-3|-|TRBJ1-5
TGTGCCAGCAGTTACCCGGTGGATCAGCCCCAGCATTTT
CASSYPVDQPQHF
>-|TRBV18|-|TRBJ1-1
TGTGCCAGCTCTCTGTCCGAGACAGGAGTGAACACTGAAGCTTTCTTT
CASSLSETGVNTEAFF
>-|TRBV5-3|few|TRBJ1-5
TGTGCCAGAAGCCGGGGGGGAAACGAACAGCCCCAGCATTTT
CARSRGGNEQPQHF
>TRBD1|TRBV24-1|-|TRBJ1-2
TGTGCCACCGCGTCAGGGGACAGGCTCTATGGCTACACCTTC
CATASGDRLYGYTF
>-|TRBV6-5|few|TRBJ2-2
TGTGCCAGCACAGGGAACTTCAACACCGGGGAGCTGTTTTTT
CASTGNFNTGELFF
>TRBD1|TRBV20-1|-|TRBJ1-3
TGCAGTGCTAGTTTGGACAGGGGACCGGGAAACACCATATATTTT
CSASLDRGPGNTIYF
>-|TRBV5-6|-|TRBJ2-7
TGTGCCAGCAGCTTGGACACGACCTACGAGCAGTACTTC
CASSLDTTYEQYF
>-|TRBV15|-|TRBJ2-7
TGTGCCACCAGCAGAGATCTTAGCTACGAGCAGTACTTC
CATSRDLSYEQYF
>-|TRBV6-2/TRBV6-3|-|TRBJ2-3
TGTGCCAGCAGTTACTCACTGATACGAGATACGCAGTATTTT
CASSYSLIRDTQYF
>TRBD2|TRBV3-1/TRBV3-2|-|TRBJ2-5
TGTGCCAGCACCCGGACTAGCGGGGGGGCCAGGGAGACCCAGTACTTC
CASTRTSGGARETQYF
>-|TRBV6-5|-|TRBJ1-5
TGTGCCGGCGGGAATCAGCCCCAGCATTTT
CAGGNQPQHF
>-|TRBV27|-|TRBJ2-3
TGTGCCAGCAGTTTAAGACAGAAATACACAGATACGCAGTATTTT
CASSLRQKYTDTQYF
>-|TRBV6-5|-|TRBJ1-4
TGTGCCAGCAGTTACTCGATCTGGGTACGGGGTGAAAAACTGTTTTTT
CASSYSIWVRGEKLFF
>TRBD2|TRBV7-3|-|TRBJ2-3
TGTGCCAGCAGCTTAGGGGGGGACACAGATACGCAGTATTTT
CASSLGGDTDTQYF
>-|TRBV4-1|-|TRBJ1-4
TGCGCCAGCAGCCAAGAATCGGGTGGGGGGTTTTGGAATGAAAAACTGTTTTTT
CASSQESGGGFWNEKLFF